Presented here are 23 T cell receptor beta chains from one specimen sequenced in a study of cytomegalovirus exposure and HLA in healthy donors. The study ran its PCR with 60 Vbeta and 13 Jbeta primers. Only in-frame clones appear in the TCRdb table, and some are missing; sequencing was by immunoSEQ multiplex PCR. The sample records 90,000 to 140,000 clones, about 83% being singletons. The sample consisted of PBMCs. The receptors shown here come from a man between 18 and 35 years old in good health and CMV-seronegative.

This clone was counted a few times. CDR3 sequence (DNA): TGTGCCAGCAGTACTCCGGGACAGGGAGCCCACGAGCAGTACTTC. Translation: CASSTPGQGAHEQYF. The chain employs TRBV28 and TRBJ2-7; TRBD1 aligns across 9 bases. Germline-derived CDR1 and CDR2 are MDHEN and SYDVKM. The J segment lost 5 bases and the V segment lost 5 bases, leaving 10 bases of the junction unmatched. CDR3 size: 15 residues.

Written as DNA, the CDR3 is TGTGCCAGAGGGACAGCCTCCTCTGGGGCCAACGTCCTGACTTTC. Its protein product is CARGTASSGANVLTF. The chain links TRBV28 to TRBJ2-6; 7 positions agree with TRBD1. Germline V CDR1 and CDR2: MDHEN, SYDVKM. V gave up 9 bases and J gave up 0 bases; unmatched junction bases: 5. The CDR3 consists of 15 residues. Combining the CDR3 with reference TRBV28 and TRBJ2-6 gives the whole variable domain DVKVTQSSRYLVKRTGEKVFLECVQDMDHENMFWYRQDPGLGLRLIYFSYDVKMKEKGDIPEGYSVSREKKERFSLILESASTNQTSMYLCARGTASSGANVLTFGAGSRLTVL.

The chain carries TRBV11-2 and TRBJ2-7; TRBD2 agrees at 10 bases. CDR1 is SGHAT, CDR2 FQNNGV, per germline. The trim removed 5 bases at V and 5 bases at J, leaving 9 bases unmatched. The CDR3 sequence is 15 residues long. The CDR3: CASSRGGTSVDEQYF. The CDR3 DNA reads TGTGCCAGCAGCCGGGGCGGGACTAGCGTCGACGAGCAGTACTTC.

The gene calls are TRBV7-3 and TRBJ2-5; no firm D call. The tail of the sequence fits TRBJ2-7 better, so the J call may be wrong. The germline CDR1 and CDR2 sequences are SGHTA and FQGTGA. The CDR3 spans 14 residues. The CDR3 DNA sequence: TGTGCCAGCAGCCCCCTCCCAGGCTCCTACGAGCAGTACTTC. It specifies CASSPLPGSYEQYF.

The chain joins TRBV29-1 to TRBJ2-5, with TRBD1 matching 9 bases. CDR3 size: 13 residues. J lost 4 bases, V lost 4 bases, and 4 bases had no gene match. Germline V lookup: CDR1 SQVTM, CDR2 ANQGSEA. CDR3 protein: CSVVPGQGETQYF. The CDR3 DNA reads as TGCAGCGTTGTCCCGGGACAGGGAGAGACCCAGTACTTC.

The J gene is TRBJ2-7, the V gene TRBV7-9; TRBD2 agrees at 7 bases. V trimming: 5 bases; J trimming: 4 bases; junction bases outside the gene matches: 14. The CDR3 runs 16 residues. CDR1 is SEHNR, CDR2 FQNEAQ, per germline (reference sequence). The CDR3: CASSVLRGRAFYEQYF. The CDR3 DNA reads as TGTGCCAGCAGCGTCCTTAGAGGGAGGGCCTTTTACGAGCAGTACTTC.

CDR3 in DNA: TGTGCCAGCAGGGGGACAGGGAAGGAGGCTGAAGCTTTCTTT. This gives the protein CASRGTGKEAEAFF. The rearrangement uses TRBV6-1 and TRBJ1-1; 9 bases line up with TRBD1. CDR1 is MNHNS and CDR2 is SASEGT in the germline V gene. This CDR3 contains 14 residues. V was clipped by 6 bases and J by 6 bases; unmatched bases: 8.

The V call is TRBV7-6, the J call TRBJ1-1; 8 bases line up with TRBD1. Germline assignment: CDR1 SGHVS and CDR2 FNYEAQ. With 5 bases clipped from V and 4 bases from J, the junction kept 6 bases outside the gene matches. The length of the CDR3 is 14 residues. The CDR3 protein is CASSTGQGGTEAFF. CDR3 nucleotide sequence: TGTGCCAGCAGCACTGGACAGGGAGGCACTGAAGCTTTCTTT.

This chain joins TRBV7-3 and TRBJ2-5, with 11 bases fitting TRBD2. After removal of 2 bases from V and 2 bases from J, the junction contained 1 base not matched to a gene. The CDR3 is made up of 15 amino acids. Per germline, CDR1 SGHTA and CDR2 FQGTGA. The CDR3 is CASSLGTSGQETQYF. The CDR3 bases are TGTGCCAGCAGCTTAGGGACTAGCGGACAAGAGACCCAGTACTTC.

This clone showed up just a few times. The J gene is TRBJ2-3, the V gene TRBV7-9; D is possibly TRBD2 (6 bases). Germline V gene data show CDR1 as SEHNR and CDR2 as FQNEAQ (reference sequence). CDR3 length: 14 residues. The germline V and J ends were trimmed by 5 bases and 8 bases, with 17 bases remaining between them. The CDR3 here is CASSVLVAGSTQYF. As DNA, the CDR3 is TGTGCCAGCAGCGTTCTAGTGGCGGGGTCTACGCAGTATTTT.

With respect to this clone: The same CDR3 can be traced to other DNA sequences in this sample. This chain links TRBV5-1 with TRBJ2-3; 9 bases map to TRBD2. Germline V gene data show CDR1 as SGHRS and CDR2 as YFSETQ. Trimming cost V 0 bases and J 4 bases; bases outside gene matches: 9. CDR3 length: 17 residues. Here the CDR3 DNA reads TGCGCCAGCAGCTTGGTAGGGGCGGGAGGGCCCTCAGATACGCAGTATTTT. Encoded protein: CASSLVGAGGPSDTQYF.

The J gene is TRBJ2-5, the V gene TRBV5-4; D might be TRBD1 (6 bases). Germline V gene data show CDR1 as SGHNT and CDR2 as YYREEE (reference sequence). This CDR3 is built from 16 residues. V dropped 0 bases and J dropped 4 bases, with 16 bases sitting between them. CDR3 in DNA: TGTGCCAGCAGCTTGGGCCAAGGGGGATTGGGAGAGACCCAGTACTTC. Protein: CASSLGQGGLGETQYF.

The J gene is TRBJ2-7, the V gene TRBV6-5, with TRBD1 identical over 8 bases. The V gene end was trimmed by 8 bases and the J gene end by 7 bases; junction bases not matched to a gene: 16. CDR1 is MNHEY, CDR2 SVGAGI, per germline. The CDR3 length is 15 residues. CDR3 sequence reads: CASRLIGQGGWEQYF. The CDR3 DNA follows: TGTGCCAGCCGACTCATAGGACAGGGTGGATGGGAGCAGTACTTC.

The chain combines TRBV7-6 with TRBJ2-7; D unresolved. Trimming removed 3 bases at V and 5 bases at J, with 11 bases between. The length of the CDR3 is 13 residues. In germline, CDR1 is SGHVS, CDR2 FNYEAQ. The CDR3, as DNA: TGTGCCAGCAGCTTTGGCTCTTATGACGAGCAGTACTTC. Protein product: CASSFGSYDEQYF.

In nucleotides, the CDR3 is TGCAGCGTTGGAAGAGTAGCGGGAGACACCGGGGAGCTGTTTTTT. This gives the protein CSVGRVAGDTGELFF. The chain is built from TRBV29-1 and TRBJ2-2; 9 bases line up with TRBD2. Germline CDR1 SQVTM, CDR2 ANQGSEA. The CDR3 length is 15 residues. V dropped 4 bases and J dropped 3; count of bases not matched to a gene: 6.

The chain is built from TRBV19 and TRBJ2-3; D is perhaps TRBD1 (5 bases). V was pared by 5 bases and J by 0 bases, with 9 bases between. The germline V gene has CDR1 LNHDA and CDR2 SQIVND (reference sequence). CDR3 length equals 14 residues. The CDR3, as DNA: TGTGCCAGTAGTGGGCAGGGAAGCACAGATACGCAGTATTTT. Its protein is CASSGQGSTDTQYF.

V gene TRBV27 combines with J gene TRBJ1-5, with 10 nucleotides matching TRBD1. In germline, CDR1 is MNHEY, CDR2 SMNVEV (reference sequence). The CDR3 is 17 residues long. Trimming at V came to 6 bases and at J to 3 bases, leaving 11 bases not matched to a gene. The CDR3 nucleotides are TGTGCCAGCAGGCCCCGACAGGGGGCGGGGAACAATCAGCCCCAGCATTTT. Translating it yields CASRPRQGAGNNQPQHF.

This clone was observed at least ten times. The chain uses TRBV19 and TRBJ2-1; D remains ambiguous. Germline V CDR1 and CDR2: LNHDA, SQIVND (reference sequence). Trimming stripped 7 bases from V and 4 bases from J, with 20 bases between. CDR3 length: 16 amino acids. The CDR3 protein is CASNPLGGVEYNEQFF. CDR3 in DNA: TGTGCCAGTAATCCCTTAGGCGGAGTAGAATACAATGAGCAGTTCTTC.

V gene TRBV28 combines with J gene TRBJ1-4, with TRBD1 matching 8 bases. The germline V gene encodes CDR1 MDHEN and CDR2 SYDVKM. Trimming took 6 bases from V and 2 from J; bases not matched to a gene: 2. The CDR3 is 14 amino acids. The CDR3 loop is CASRSGGTNEKLFF. The DNA for the CDR3 is TGTGCCAGCAGATCAGGGGGCACTAATGAAAAACTGTTTTTT. The whole variable domain, filled in from reference TRBV28 and TRBJ1-4, reads DVKVTQSSRYLVKRTGEKVFLECVQDMDHENMFWYRQDPGLGLRLIYFSYDVKMKEKGDIPEGYSVSREKKERFSLILESASTNQTSMYLCASRSGGTNEKLFFGSGTQLSVL.

The genes are TRBV4-1 and TRBJ2-5, with a possible D match to TRBD2 (6 bases). V was trimmed by 1 base and J by 2 bases, leaving 23 bases between them. The CDR3 runs 19 residues. Germline lookup yields CDR1 MGHRA and CDR2 YSYEKL. The CDR3 region has the DNA TGCGCCAGCAGCCAAGCAAGTTCGAGCGGAGGGGCCGCTCAAGAGACCCAGTACTTC. It codes for CASSQASSSGGAAQETQYF.

The chain employs TRBV4-3 and TRBJ1-1; D uncertain. The CDR3 contains 12 residues. In germline, CDR1 is LGHNA, CDR2 YSLEER. V lost 3 bases, J lost 4 bases, and 6 bases lay in between. The CDR3 DNA reads TGCGCCAGCAGCCAGGGGAGCACTGAAGCTTTCTTT. Translated, it gives CASSQGSTEAFF.

The chain links TRBV4-3 to TRBJ2-7, with D maybe TRBD2 (5 bases). Germline CDR1 and CDR2: LGHNA and YSLEER. Deletions cut 1 base from V and 2 bases from J, with 9 bases between. This CDR3 has 14 amino acids. The CDR3, as DNA: TGCGCCAGCAGCCAAGTTTCCGGGACCTACGAGCAGTACTTC. This gives the protein CASSQVSGTYEQYF.

This chain uses TRBV7-3 with TRBJ2-1; 8 bases line up with TRBD2. The ends lost 5 bases at V and 4 bases at J; junction bases unmatched: 16. Germline V gene data show CDR1 as SGHTA and CDR2 as FQGTGA. CDR3 length: 18 residues. CDR3 sequence: CASSRNKGHGRGYNEQFF. The CDR3 nucleotides are TGTGCCAGCAGCCGCAATAAAGGGCACGGGAGGGGGTACAATGAGCAGTTCTTC.